Below are 30 T cell receptor beta chains sequenced from a single sample in a study of OX40 agonist ivuxolimab in advanced cancers. Data came from immunoSEQ multiplex PCR; TCRdb stores just in-frame clones and leaves some out. Counted here are roughly 53,000 clones, over 80% occurring once; the ten biggest clones make up approximately 5%. Sequencing was performed on CD4+ or CD8+ T cells sorted from blood, taken in a trial of the OX40 agonist ivuxolimab. All receptors come from an adult with an advanced solid tumor such as melanoma, head and neck, liver or kidney cancer.

V is TRBV9 and J is TRBJ2-2, with 11 bases that match TRBD1. Germline V CDR1 and CDR2: SGDLS, YYNGEE. The CDR3 totals 18 residues. The junction had 15 bases not matched to a gene; V was cut back by 3 bases and J by 8 bases. The CDR3 region is CASSDPPGQGVGTGELFF. CDR3 in DNA: TGTGCCAGCAGCGACCCCCCGGGACAGGGGGTAGGAACAGGGGAGCTGTTTTTT.

The chain recombines TRBV18 with TRBJ2-7, with 7 positions matching TRBD1. The CDR3 sequence is 14 residues long. V was clipped by 2 bases and J by 3 bases; unmatched bases: 4. Germline V gene lookup returns CDR1 KGHSH and CDR2 LQKENI. CDR3 coding DNA: TGTGCCAGCTCACCAAGACAGGGAGTCTACGAGCAGTACTTC. Its protein is CASSPRQGVYEQYF.

The genes are TRBV27 and TRBJ2-6; D may correspond to TRBD1 or TRBD2 (5 bases each). Germline CDR1 reads MNHEY; CDR2 reads SMNVEV (reference sequence). This CDR3 spans 18 amino acids. V was shortened by 1 base and J by 1 base, with 14 bases between the two germline ends. CDR3 in DNA: TGTGCCAGCAGTTTATACCAGGGAGACAATTCTGGGGCCAACGTCCTGACTTTC. It encodes CASSLYQGDNSGANVLTF.

Note on this clone: Compared with germline, one end of the junction differs, possibly owing to a read error. V gene TRBV2 combines with J gene TRBJ1-1; 11 nucleotides match TRBD1. Germline CDR1 is SNHLY and CDR2 is FYNNEI. CDR3 length: 12 residues. Written as DNA, the CDR3 is TGTGCCAGCAGCGGACAGGGGGCCAGTGTTCCGTTT. Translating it yields CASSGQGASVPF.

This clone was recorded a few times. The chain carries TRBV5-1 and TRBJ1-1; D is undetermined. This CDR3 spans 15 amino acids. Deletions cut 4 bases from V and 0 bases from J, with 13 bases between. Germline V gene sequence: CDR1 SGHRS, CDR2 YFSETQ. The CDR3 sequence: CASSPSLGVNTEAFF. The CDR3 DNA follows: TGCGCCAGCAGCCCCTCGTTAGGCGTGAACACTGAAGCTTTCTTT.

The chain is built from TRBV20-1 and TRBJ1-2; D may be TRBD1 (5 bases). The CDR3 contains 11 residues. Germline values: CDR1 DFQATT, CDR2 SNEGSKA (reference sequence). V was trimmed by 6 bases and J by 8 bases, leaving 13 bases between them. In DNA form, the CDR3 reads TGCAGTGCAAGGGGTCTGGGCGGCTACACCTTC. It translates to CSARGLGGYTF.

This rearrangement joins TRBV19 to TRBJ2-1, with D uncertain. Germline assignment: CDR1 LNHDA and CDR2 SQIVND (reference sequence). Trimming stripped 3 bases from V and 7 bases from J, with 16 bases between. The CDR3 has 15 residues. The CDR3, as DNA: TGTGCCAGTAGTATGGGCAGAGTTACTCGAAATGAGCAGTTCTTC. Its translation is CASSMGRVTRNEQFF.

A few counts support this clone. This chain joins TRBV6-6 and TRBJ1-1, with D maybe TRBD1 (6 bases). Germline V lookup: CDR1 MNHNY, CDR2 SVGAGI (reference sequence). The length of the CDR3 is 15 residues. V shed 4 bases and J shed 1 base, with 13 bases lying between them. This CDR3 reads CASSFGLQGNTEAFF. The CDR3 DNA reads TGTGCCAGCAGTTTCGGTCTACAGGGGAACACTGAAGCTTTCTTT.

This clone occurred once. This chain joins TRBV19 and TRBJ2-7, with TRBD2 matching over 11 bases. V gave up 2 bases and J gave up 4 bases; unmatched junction bases: 4. The germline V gene has CDR1 LNHDA and CDR2 SQIVND (reference sequence). The CDR3 loop spans 15 amino acids. CDR3 in DNA: TGTGCCAGTAGTATAACTAGCGGGAGTCGGTACGAGCAGTACTTC. Translation gives CASSITSGSRYEQYF.

The rearrangement joins TRBV2 to TRBJ1-4; no firm D call. The CDR3 has 12 residues. The V and J ends lost 6 bases and 7 bases respectively, with 9 bases between them. CDR1 and CDR2 (germline): SNHLY, FYNNEI. CDR3 sequence (DNA): TGTGCCAGCAGGGGGATGAGTGAAAAACTGTTTTTT. Translating it yields CASRGMSEKLFF.

The chain has TRBV6-5 and TRBJ1-4; D not resolved. The CDR3 length is 14 residues. Germline CDR1 is MNHEY and CDR2 is SVGAGI. Between the trimmed V and J ends, which lost 5 bases and 6 bases, there was a span of 13 bases. The CDR3 sequence: CASSRVMEDEKLFF. The CDR3 DNA reads as TGTGCCAGCAGTCGTGTAATGGAGGATGAAAAACTGTTTTTT.

The V and J genes are TRBV11-2 and TRBJ1-4; 7 bases fit TRBD1. Looked up from germline, CDR1 is SGHAT and CDR2 is FQNNGV. The CDR3 has 15 amino acids. The V gene end was trimmed by 5 bases and the J gene end by 7 bases; junction bases not matched to a gene: 10. The chain's CDR3 is CASSGQGGSGEKLFF. In DNA, the CDR3 is TGTGCCAGCAGCGGGCAGGGGGGGTCGGGTGAAAAACTGTTTTTT.

The chain is built from TRBV10-3 and TRBJ1-5; D gene uncertain. V lost 4 bases to trimming and J lost 2 bases, with 6 bases between them. The germline V gene has CDR1 ENHRY and CDR2 SYGVKD. The CDR3 covers 13 residues. CDR3 sequence reads: CAISGPGNQPQHF. CDR3 bases: TGTGCCATCAGTGGTCCGGGCAATCAGCCCCAGCATTTT.

Here the CDR3 reads CASSPINTIYF. As DNA, the CDR3 is TGTGCCAGCAGCCCTATCAACACCATATATTTT. V usage is TRBV11-2 and J usage is TRBJ1-3; D is unresolved. The V end was cut by 5 bases, the J end by 7 bases, with 6 bases between. The CDR3 sequence is 11 residues long. Germline values: CDR1 SGHAT, CDR2 FQNNGV.

The chain carries TRBV28 and TRBJ2-4, with D perhaps matching TRBD2 (6 bases). The CDR3 is 12 amino acids. Germline V lookup: CDR1 MDHEN, CDR2 SYDVKM. Trimming removed 2 bases at V and 14 bases at J, with 13 bases between. The CDR3 nucleotides read TGTGCCAGCAGTTTAAGGGGTAGCGGAAAGTACTTC. It encodes CASSLRGSGKYF.

The rearrangement uses TRBV19 and TRBJ2-1; 7 bases are a match to TRBD1. V gave up 3 bases and J gave up 7 bases; unmatched junction bases: 12. The CDR3 totals 16 residues. Germline V CDR1 and CDR2: LNHDA, SQIVND (reference sequence). CDR3 protein: CASSISVGQGVNEQFF. The CDR3 DNA is TGTGCCAGTAGTATCTCGGTGGGCCAGGGGGTTAATGAGCAGTTCTTC.

The J gene is TRBJ1-1, the V gene TRBV29-1, with 9 bases that match TRBD1. There are 12 residues in the CDR3. J gave up 5 bases and V 7 bases, and 5 bases lay outside the gene matches. Germline lookup yields CDR1 SQVTM and CDR2 ANQGSEA. This chain's CDR3 is CSGGDRATEAFF. CDR3 in DNA: TGCAGCGGAGGGGACAGGGCAACTGAAGCTTTCTTT.

The chain links TRBV5-4 to TRBJ2-3; tentatively, D is TRBD2 (7 bases). Trimming shortened V by 4 bases and J by 3 bases, and 21 bases separated the two germline ends. The CDR3 totals 17 residues. CDR1 SGHNT and CDR2 YYREEE come from the germline V gene (reference sequence). Written as DNA, the CDR3 is TGTGCCAGCAGCACCATACTAGCGAGAAGGGGGACAGATACGCAGTATTTT. The encoded protein is CASSTILARRGTDTQYF.

The CDR3 sequence is CASSLTSAYEQYF. The CDR3 DNA reads as TGTGCCAGCAGCTTAACCTCAGCCTACGAGCAGTACTTC. This chain uses TRBV7-8 with TRBJ2-7; D is unresolved. V gave up 2 bases and J gave up 2 bases, with 7 bases separating them. This CDR3 contains 13 residues. Germline V gene lookup returns CDR1 SGHVS and CDR2 FQNEAQ.

The gene calls are TRBV6-6 and TRBJ2-7, with 9 bases lining up with TRBD1. The CDR3 totals 16 residues. V was pared by 6 bases and J by 7 bases, with 16 bases of the junction left unmatched. Germline V CDR1 and CDR2: MNHNY, SVGAGI (reference sequence). Here the CDR3 DNA reads TGTGCCAGCAGAGGGGCAGGCAAACAGGGGGCGGGAGAGCAGTACTTC. Its translation is CASRGAGKQGAGEQYF.

This chain connects TRBV9 to TRBJ1-2; 7 nucleotides line up with TRBD1. Losses at the gene ends were 4 bases for V and 7 bases for J; bases not matched to a gene: 16. There are 16 residues in the CDR3. Germline CDR1 and CDR2: SGDLS and YYNGEE. The CDR3 DNA reads as TGTGCCAGCAGCACCGGACAGGTTGGGTCCCGAGGTGGCTACACCTTC. This translates into CASSTGQVGSRGGYTF.

This clone was recorded a few times. The chain employs TRBV19 and TRBJ2-1; 9 bases line up with TRBD2. This CDR3 is 16 amino acids long. Germline-derived CDR1 and CDR2 are LNHDA and SQIVND (reference sequence). V lost 3 bases, J lost 0 bases, and 3 bases stayed unmatched. The CDR3 region has the DNA TGTGCCAGTAGTATCAATAGCGGGAGCTCCTACAATGAGCAGTTCTTC. As protein: CASSINSGSSYNEQFF.

The chain is built from TRBV18 and TRBJ2-7, with 8 bases fitting TRBD2. Trimming at V came to 5 bases and at J to 2 bases, leaving 5 bases not matched to a gene. CDR1 and CDR2 (germline): KGHSH, LQKENI. This CDR3 is 14 amino acids long. The CDR3 coding sequence is TGTGCCAGCTCATCGGGGGGGCTGCCCTACGAGCAGTACTTC. Its protein product is CASSSGGLPYEQYF.

This clone has more than one count but fewer than ten. J is TRBJ2-3 and V is TRBV27, with D uncertain. The CDR3 totals 13 residues. Trimming removed 3 bases at V and 6 bases at J, with 10 bases between. Germline CDR1 reads MNHEY; CDR2 reads SMNVEV (reference sequence). CDR3 bases: TGTGCCAGCAGTTTGAGGTGGCGTGATACGCAGTATTTT. This gives the protein CASSLRWRDTQYF.

The V call is TRBV7-9, the J call TRBJ2-7, with TRBD2 as a possible D gene (5 bases). This CDR3 spans 17 amino acids. From germline, CDR1 is SEHNR and CDR2 FQNEAQ (reference sequence). Deletions cut 0 bases from V and 2 bases from J, with 17 bases between. Here the CDR3 reads CASSLARRSERAYEQYF. The CDR3 DNA sequence: TGTGCCAGCAGCTTAGCGCGACGGAGCGAGAGGGCCTACGAGCAGTACTTC.

The CDR3 loop is CASSAGGGYGYTF. The CDR3 DNA is TGTGCCAGCAGTGCAGGGGGCGGCTATGGCTACACCTTC. The genes are TRBV7-9 and TRBJ1-2; TRBD1 agrees at 8 bases. Trimming at V came to 6 bases and at J to 4 bases, leaving 4 bases not matched to a gene. The CDR3 contains 13 residues. Germline V lookup: CDR1 SEHNR, CDR2 FQNEAQ (reference sequence).

V is TRBV19 and J is TRBJ1-2; 10 bases fit TRBD1. CDR3 length equals 14 residues. Trimming at V came to 5 bases and at J to 5 bases, leaving 5 bases not matched to a gene. The germline gives CDR1 LNHDA, CDR2 SQIVND (reference sequence). The CDR3 protein is CASSLGQGIYGYTF. DNA of the CDR3: TGTGCCAGTAGTTTGGGACAGGGGATTTATGGCTACACCTTC.

The J gene is TRBJ2-7, the V gene TRBV15; D is unresolved. V shed 3 bases and J shed 0 bases, with 6 bases lying between them. The CDR3 has 13 amino acids. The germline CDR1 and CDR2 sequences are LNHNV and YYDKDF (reference sequence). CDR3 in DNA: TGTGCCACCAGCAGGTTGAGCTCCTACGAGCAGTACTTC. This codes for CATSRLSSYEQYF.

The chain employs TRBV7-9 and TRBJ2-5, with 8 nucleotides matching TRBD1. Germline CDR1 and CDR2: SEHNR and FQNEAQ (reference sequence). Unmatched junction bases numbered 19, after V lost 5 bases and J lost 5 bases. This CDR3 spans 18 amino acids. The CDR3 region is CASSLRAPIQGAGETQYF. CDR3 sequence (DNA): TGTGCCAGCAGCCTTAGAGCCCCCATTCAGGGGGCAGGGGAGACCCAGTACTTC.

The genes are TRBV2 and TRBJ1-1; D remains unclear. Germline V gene lookup returns CDR1 SNHLY and CDR2 FYNNEI. Trimming removed 7 bases from V and 4 bases from J, with 13 bases in between. This CDR3 spans 13 amino acids. CDR3 sequence reads: CASTGQPGTEAFF. The CDR3 coding sequence is TGTGCCAGCACGGGCCAACCCGGCACTGAAGCTTTCTTT.